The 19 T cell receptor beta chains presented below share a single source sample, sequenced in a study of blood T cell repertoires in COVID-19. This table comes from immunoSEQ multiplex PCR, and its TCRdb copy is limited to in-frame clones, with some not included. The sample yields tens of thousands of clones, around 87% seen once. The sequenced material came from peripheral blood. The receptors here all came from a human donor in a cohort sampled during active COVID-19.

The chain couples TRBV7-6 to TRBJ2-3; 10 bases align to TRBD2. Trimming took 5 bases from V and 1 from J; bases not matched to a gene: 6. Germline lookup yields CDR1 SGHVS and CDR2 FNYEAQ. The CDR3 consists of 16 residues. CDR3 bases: TGTGCCAGCAGCCACCGGACTAGCGGTCGCACAGATACGCAGTATTTT. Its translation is CASSHRTSGRTDTQYF.

The CDR3: CSASILRGDTQYF. The CDR3 DNA follows: TGCAGTGCTAGTATCCTAAGAGGGGATACGCAGTATTTT. The chain links TRBV20-1 to TRBJ2-3; D perhaps matches TRBD2 (5 bases). The CDR3 loop spans 13 amino acids. V gave up 3 bases and J gave up 6 bases, with 13 bases separating them. Germline V gene data show CDR1 as DFQATT and CDR2 as SNEGSKA (reference sequence).

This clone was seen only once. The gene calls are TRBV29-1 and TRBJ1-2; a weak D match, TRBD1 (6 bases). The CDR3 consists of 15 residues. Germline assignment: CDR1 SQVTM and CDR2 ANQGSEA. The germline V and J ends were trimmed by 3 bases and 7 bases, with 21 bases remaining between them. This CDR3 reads CSVEQSTGLVGGYTF. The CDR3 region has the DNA TGCAGCGTTGAGCAATCCACAGGGTTAGTCGGTGGCTACACCTTC.

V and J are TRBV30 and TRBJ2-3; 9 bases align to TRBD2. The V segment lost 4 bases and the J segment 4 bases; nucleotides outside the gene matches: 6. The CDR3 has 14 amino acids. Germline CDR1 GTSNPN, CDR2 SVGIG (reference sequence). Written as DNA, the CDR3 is TGTGCCTGGAAAGAAGCGGGGGGATCAGATACGCAGTATTTT. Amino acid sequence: CAWKEAGGSDTQYF.

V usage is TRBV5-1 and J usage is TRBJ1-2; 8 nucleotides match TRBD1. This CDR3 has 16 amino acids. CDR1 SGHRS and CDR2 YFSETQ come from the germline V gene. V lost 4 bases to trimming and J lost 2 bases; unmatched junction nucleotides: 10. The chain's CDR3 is CASSLGGQGPNYGYTF. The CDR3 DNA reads TGCGCCAGCAGCCTTGGCGGACAGGGACCAAACTATGGCTACACCTTC. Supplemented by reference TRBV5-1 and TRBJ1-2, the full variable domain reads KAGVTQTPRYLIKTRGQQVTLSCSPISGHRSVSWYQQTPGQGLQFLFEYFSETQRNKGNFPGRFSGRQFSNSRSEMNVSTLELGDSALYLCASSLGGQGPNYGYTFGSGTRLTVV.

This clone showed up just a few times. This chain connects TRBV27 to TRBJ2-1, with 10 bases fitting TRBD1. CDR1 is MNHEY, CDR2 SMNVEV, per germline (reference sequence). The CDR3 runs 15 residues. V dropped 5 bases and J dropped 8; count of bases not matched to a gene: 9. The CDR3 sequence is CASSPAGQGLHEQFF. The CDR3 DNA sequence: TGTGCCAGCAGTCCCGCGGGACAGGGGTTACATGAGCAGTTCTTC.

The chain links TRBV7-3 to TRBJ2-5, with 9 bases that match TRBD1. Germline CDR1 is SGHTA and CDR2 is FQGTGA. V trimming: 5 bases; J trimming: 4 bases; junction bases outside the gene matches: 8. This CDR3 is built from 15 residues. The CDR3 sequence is CASSPDRGLRETQYF. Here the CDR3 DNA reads TGTGCCAGCAGCCCAGACAGGGGGTTGAGAGAGACCCAGTACTTC.

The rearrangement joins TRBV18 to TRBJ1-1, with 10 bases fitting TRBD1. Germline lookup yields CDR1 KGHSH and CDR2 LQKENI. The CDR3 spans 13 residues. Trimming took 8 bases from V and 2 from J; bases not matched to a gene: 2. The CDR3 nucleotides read TGTGCCAGCGGACAGGGGGGTAACACTGAAGCTTTCTTT. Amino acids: CASGQGGNTEAFF.

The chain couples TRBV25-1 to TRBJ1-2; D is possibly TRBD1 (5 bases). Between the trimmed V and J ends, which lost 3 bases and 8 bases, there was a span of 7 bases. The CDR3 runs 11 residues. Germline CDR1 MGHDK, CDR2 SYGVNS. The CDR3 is CASSEGGGYTF. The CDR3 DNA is TGTGCCAGCAGTGAGGGGGGGGGCTACACCTTC.

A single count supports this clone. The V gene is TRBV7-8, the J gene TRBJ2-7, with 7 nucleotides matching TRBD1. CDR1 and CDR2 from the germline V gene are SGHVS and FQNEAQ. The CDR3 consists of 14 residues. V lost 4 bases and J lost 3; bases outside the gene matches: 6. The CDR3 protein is CASSWTGTVYEQYF. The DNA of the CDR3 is TGTGCCAGCAGCTGGACCGGGACAGTCTACGAGCAGTACTTC.

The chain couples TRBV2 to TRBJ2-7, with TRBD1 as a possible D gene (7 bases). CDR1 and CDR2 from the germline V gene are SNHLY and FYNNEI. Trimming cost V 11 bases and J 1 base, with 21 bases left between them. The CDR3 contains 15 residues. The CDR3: CALGGDSPKSYEQYF. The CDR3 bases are TGTGCCCTAGGAGGGGACAGCCCGAAATCCTACGAGCAGTACTTC.

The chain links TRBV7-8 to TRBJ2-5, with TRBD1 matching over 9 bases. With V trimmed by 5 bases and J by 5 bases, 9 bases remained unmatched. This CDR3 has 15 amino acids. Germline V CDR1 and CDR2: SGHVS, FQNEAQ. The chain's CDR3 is CASSPWTGDGETQYF. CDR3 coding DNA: TGTGCCAGCAGCCCTTGGACAGGGGACGGGGAGACCCAGTACTTC. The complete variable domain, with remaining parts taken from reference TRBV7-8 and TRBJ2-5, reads GAGVSQSPRYKVAKRGQDVALRCDPISGHVSLFWYQQALGQGPEFLTYFQNEAQLDKSGLPSDRFFAERPEGSVSTLKIQRTQQEDSAVYLCASSPWTGDGETQYFGPGTRLLVL.

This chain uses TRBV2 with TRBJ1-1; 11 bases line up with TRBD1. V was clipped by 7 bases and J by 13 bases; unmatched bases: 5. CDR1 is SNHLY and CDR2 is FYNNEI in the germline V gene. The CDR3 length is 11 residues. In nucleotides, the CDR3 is TGTGCCAGCACATGGGGACAGGGGGTTTTCTTT. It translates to CASTWGQGVFF.

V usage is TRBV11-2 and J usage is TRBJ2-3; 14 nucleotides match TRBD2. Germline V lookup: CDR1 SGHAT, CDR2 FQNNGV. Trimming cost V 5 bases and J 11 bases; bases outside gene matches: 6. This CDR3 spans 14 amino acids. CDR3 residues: CASSDGTSGSLQYF. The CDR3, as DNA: TGTGCCAGCAGCGATGGGACTAGCGGGAGTTTGCAGTATTTT.

CDR3 bases: TGCGCCAGCAGCTTGGCAGGGAGGGGAGCTGAAGCTTTCTTT. This encodes CASSLAGRGAEAFF. The chain joins TRBV5-1 to TRBJ1-1; possibly TRBD1 for D (5 bases). Germline V gives CDR1 SGHRS, CDR2 YFSETQ. The length of the CDR3 is 14 residues. V lost 0 bases and J lost 6, with 12 bases in between.

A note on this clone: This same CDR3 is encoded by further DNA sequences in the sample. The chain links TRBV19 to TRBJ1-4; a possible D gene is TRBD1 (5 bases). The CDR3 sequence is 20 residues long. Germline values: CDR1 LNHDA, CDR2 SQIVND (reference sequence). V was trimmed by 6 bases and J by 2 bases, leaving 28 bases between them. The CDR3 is CASSVGQRGGPLLTNEKLFF. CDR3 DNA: TGTGCCAGTAGCGTGGGCCAGCGCGGGGGACCCTTGCTGACTAATGAAAAACTGTTTTTT.

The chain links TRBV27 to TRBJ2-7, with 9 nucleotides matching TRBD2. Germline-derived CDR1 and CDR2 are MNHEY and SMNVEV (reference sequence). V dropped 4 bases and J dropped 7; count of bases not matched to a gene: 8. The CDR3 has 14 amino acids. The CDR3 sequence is CASSWRGGADEQYF. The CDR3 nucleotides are TGTGCCAGCAGTTGGCGGGGGGGGGCGGATGAGCAGTACTTC.

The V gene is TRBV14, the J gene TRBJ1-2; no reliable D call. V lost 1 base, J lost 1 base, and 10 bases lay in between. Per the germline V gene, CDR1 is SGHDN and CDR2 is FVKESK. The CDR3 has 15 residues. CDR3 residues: CASSQGGLFNYGYTF. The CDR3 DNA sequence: TGTGCCAGCAGCCAAGGAGGGCTCTTTAACTATGGCTACACCTTC.

The CDR3 nucleotides are TGTGCCAGCAGCGGACTAGCGGGGGGGCCCGGCACAGATACGCAGTATTTT. It yields the protein CASSGLAGGPGTDTQYF. The gene calls are TRBV9 and TRBJ2-3, with 14 positions matching TRBD2. Looked up from germline, CDR1 is SGDLS and CDR2 is YYNGEE. J gave up 1 base and V 3 bases, and 4 bases lay outside the gene matches. The CDR3 is 17 residues long.